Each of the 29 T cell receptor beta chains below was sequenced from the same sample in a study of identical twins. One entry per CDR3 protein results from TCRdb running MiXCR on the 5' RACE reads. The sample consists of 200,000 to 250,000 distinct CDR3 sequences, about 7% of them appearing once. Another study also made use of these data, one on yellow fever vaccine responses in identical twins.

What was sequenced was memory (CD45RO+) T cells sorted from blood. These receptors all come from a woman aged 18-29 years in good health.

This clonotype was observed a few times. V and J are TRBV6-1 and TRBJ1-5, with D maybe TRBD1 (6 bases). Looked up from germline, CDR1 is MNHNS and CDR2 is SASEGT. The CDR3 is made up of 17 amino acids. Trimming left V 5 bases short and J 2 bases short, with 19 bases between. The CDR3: CASSRIGVGGGNQPQHF. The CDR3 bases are TGTGCCAGCAGTCGCATTGGGGTAGGGGGTGGCAATCAGCCCCAGCATTTT.

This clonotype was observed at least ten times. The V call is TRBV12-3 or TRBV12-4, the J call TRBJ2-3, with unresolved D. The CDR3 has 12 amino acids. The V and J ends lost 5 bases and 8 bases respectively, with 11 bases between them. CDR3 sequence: CASSPALSTQYF. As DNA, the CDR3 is TGTGCCAGCAGTCCAGCGTTGAGTACGCAGTATTTT.

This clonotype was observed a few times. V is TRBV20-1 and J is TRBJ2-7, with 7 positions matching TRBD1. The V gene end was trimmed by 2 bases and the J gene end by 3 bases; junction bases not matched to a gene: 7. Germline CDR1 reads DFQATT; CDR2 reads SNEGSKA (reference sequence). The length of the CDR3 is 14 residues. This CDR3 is CSARPPRDSYEQYF. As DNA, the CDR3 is TGCAGTGCTAGACCTCCCCGGGACAGCTACGAGCAGTACTTC.

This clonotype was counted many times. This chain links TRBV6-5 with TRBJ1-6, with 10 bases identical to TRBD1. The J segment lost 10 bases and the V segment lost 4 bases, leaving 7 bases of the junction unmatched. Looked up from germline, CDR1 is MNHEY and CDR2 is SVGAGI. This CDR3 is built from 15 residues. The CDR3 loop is CASSSPGQGGSPLHF. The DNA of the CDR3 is TGTGCCAGCAGTTCCCCCGGACAGGGGGGATCACCCCTCCACTTT.

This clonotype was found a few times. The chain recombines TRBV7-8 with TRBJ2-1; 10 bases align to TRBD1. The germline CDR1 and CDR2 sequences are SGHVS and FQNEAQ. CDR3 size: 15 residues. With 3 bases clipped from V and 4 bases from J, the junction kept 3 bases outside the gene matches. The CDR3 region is CASSLDRGFYNEQFF. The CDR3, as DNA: TGTGCCAGCAGCTTGGACAGGGGGTTTTACAATGAGCAGTTCTTC.

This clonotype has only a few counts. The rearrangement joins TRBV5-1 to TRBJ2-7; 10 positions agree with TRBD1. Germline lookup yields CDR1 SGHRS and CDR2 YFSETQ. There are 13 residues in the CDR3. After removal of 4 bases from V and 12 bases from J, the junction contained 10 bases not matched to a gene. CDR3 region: CASSPGTGAGSYF. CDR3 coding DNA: TGCGCCAGCAGCCCGGGGACAGGGGCCGGCTCGTACTTC.

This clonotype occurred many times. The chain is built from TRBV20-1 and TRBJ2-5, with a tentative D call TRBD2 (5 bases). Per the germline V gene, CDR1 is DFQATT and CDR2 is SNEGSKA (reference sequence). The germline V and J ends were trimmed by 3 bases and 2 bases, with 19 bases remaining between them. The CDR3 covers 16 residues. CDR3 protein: CSASIFPERRQETQYF. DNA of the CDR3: TGCAGTGCTAGTATCTTTCCAGAGAGGAGGCAAGAGACCCAGTACTTC.

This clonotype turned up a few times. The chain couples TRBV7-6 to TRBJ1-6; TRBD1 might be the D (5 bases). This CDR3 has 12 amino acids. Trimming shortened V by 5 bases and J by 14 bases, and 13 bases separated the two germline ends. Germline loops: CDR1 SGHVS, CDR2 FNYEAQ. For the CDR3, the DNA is TGTGCCAGCAGCCTGGGGGGGGTTACCCTCCACTTT. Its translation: CASSLGGVTLHF.

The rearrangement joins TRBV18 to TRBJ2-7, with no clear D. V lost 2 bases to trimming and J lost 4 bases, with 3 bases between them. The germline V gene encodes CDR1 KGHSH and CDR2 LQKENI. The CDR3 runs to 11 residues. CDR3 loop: CASSPVYEQYV. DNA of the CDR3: TGTGCCAGCTCACCAGTATACGAGCAGTACGTC.

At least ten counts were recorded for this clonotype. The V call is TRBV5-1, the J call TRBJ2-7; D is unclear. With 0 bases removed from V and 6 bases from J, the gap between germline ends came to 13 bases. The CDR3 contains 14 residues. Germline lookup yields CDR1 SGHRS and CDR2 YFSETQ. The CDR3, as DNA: TGCGCCAGCAGCTTGGACCACCCTATGGGCGAGCAGTACTTC. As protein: CASSLDHPMGEQYF. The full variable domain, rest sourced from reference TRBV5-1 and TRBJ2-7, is KAGVTQTPRYLIKTRGQQVTLSCSPISGHRSVSWYQQTPGQGLQFLFEYFSETQRNKGNFPGRFSGRQFSNSRSEMNVSTLELGDSALYLCASSLDHPMGEQYFGPGTRLTVT.

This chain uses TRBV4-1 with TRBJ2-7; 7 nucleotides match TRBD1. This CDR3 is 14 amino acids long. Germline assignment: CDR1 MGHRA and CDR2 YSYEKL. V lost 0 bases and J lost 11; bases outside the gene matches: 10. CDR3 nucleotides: TGCGCCAGCAGCCAAGATCTTGGGGACAGAAAAAAGTACTTC. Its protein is CASSQDLGDRKKYF.

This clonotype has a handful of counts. The CDR3 loop reads CASRSVGGADTQYF. CDR3 DNA: TGTGCCAGCAGGTCCGTTGGGGGAGCAGATACGCAGTATTTT. The V call is TRBV28, the J call TRBJ2-3; D assignment may be TRBD1 or TRBD2 (5 bases each). The V end lost 6 bases, the J end lost 4 bases, and 14 bases lay between the germline ends. The CDR3 sequence is 14 residues long. The germline gives CDR1 MDHEN, CDR2 SYDVKM.

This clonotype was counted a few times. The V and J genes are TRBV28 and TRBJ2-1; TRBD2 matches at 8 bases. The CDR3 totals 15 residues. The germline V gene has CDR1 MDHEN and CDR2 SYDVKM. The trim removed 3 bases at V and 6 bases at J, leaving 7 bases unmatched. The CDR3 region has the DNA TGTGCCAGCAGTTTTGTGCGGGGGGCAGCCAATGAGCAGTTCTTC. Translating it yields CASSFVRGAANEQFF. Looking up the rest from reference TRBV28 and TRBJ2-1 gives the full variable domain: DVKVTQSSRYLVKRTGEKVFLECVQDMDHENMFWYRQDPGLGLRLIYFSYDVKMKEKGDIPEGYSVSREKKERFSLILESASTNQTSMYLCASSFVRGAANEQFFGPGTRLTVL.

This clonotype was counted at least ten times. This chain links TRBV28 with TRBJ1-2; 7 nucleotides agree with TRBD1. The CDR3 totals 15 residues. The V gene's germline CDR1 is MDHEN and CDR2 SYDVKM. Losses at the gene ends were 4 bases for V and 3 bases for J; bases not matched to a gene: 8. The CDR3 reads CASSSTGEGYYGYTF. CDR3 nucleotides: TGTGCCAGCAGTTCCACAGGGGAGGGGTACTATGGCTACACCTTC.

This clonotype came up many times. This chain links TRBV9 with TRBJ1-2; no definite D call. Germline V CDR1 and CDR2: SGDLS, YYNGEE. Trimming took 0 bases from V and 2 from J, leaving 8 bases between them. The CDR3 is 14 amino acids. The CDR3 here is CASSVDAENYGYTF. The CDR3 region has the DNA TGTGCCAGCAGCGTAGATGCAGAAAACTATGGCTACACCTTC. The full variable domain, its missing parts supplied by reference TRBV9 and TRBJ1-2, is DSGVTQTPKHLITATGQRVTLRCSPRSGDLSVYWYQQSLDQGLQFLIQYYNGEERAKGNILERFSAQQFPDLHSELNLSSLELGDSALYFCASSVDAENYGYTFGSGTRLTVV.

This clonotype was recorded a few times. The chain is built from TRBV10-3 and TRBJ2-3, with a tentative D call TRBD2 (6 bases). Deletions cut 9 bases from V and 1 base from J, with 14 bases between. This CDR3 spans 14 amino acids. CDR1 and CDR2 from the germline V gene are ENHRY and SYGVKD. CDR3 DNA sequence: TGTGCCATGCGGGATACTGGCCGCACAGATACGCAGTATTTT. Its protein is CAMRDTGRTDTQYF.

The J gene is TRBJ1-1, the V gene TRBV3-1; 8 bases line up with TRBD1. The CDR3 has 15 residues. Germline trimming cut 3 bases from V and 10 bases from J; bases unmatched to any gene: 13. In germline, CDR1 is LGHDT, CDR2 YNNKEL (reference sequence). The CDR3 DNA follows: TGTGCCAGCAGCCACGAAGGACAGGGTCCCGGCGGAGCTTTCTTT. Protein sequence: CASSHEGQGPGGAFF.

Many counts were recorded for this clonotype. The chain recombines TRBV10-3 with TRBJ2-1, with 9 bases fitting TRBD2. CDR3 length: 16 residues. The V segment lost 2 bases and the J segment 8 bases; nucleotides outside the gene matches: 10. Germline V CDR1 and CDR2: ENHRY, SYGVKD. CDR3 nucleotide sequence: TGTGCCATCAGTGAGAGGGCTAGCGGGATTTTGGATGAGCAGTTCTTC. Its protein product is CAISERASGILDEQFF.

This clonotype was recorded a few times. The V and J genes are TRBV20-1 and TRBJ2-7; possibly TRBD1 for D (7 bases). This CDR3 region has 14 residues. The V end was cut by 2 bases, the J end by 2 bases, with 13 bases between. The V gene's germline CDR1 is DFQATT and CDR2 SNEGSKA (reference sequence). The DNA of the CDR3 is TGCAGTGCTAGATCAGGGGGGATACCCTACGAGCAGTACTTC. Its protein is CSARSGGIPYEQYF.

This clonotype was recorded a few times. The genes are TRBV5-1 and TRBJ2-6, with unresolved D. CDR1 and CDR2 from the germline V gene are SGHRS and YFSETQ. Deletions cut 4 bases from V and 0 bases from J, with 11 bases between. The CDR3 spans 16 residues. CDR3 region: CASSAPTGSGANVLTF. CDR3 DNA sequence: TGCGCCAGCAGCGCCCCGACGGGCTCTGGGGCCAACGTCCTGACTTTC.

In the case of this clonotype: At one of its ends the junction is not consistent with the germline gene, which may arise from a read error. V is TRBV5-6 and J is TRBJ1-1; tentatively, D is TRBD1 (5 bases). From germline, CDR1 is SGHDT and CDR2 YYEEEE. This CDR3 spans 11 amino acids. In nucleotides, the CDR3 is TGTGCCAGCAGCAAGGGGCTCATTTCGATTTTT. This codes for CASSKGLISIF.

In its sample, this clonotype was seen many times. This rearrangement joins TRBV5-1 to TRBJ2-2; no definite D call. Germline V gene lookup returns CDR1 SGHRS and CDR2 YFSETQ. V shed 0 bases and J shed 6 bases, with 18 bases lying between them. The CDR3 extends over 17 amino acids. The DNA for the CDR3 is TGCGCCAGCAGCTTGGCCTTAAGTTTAATTAGCCCCGGGGAGCTGTTTTTT. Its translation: CASSLALSLISPGELFF.

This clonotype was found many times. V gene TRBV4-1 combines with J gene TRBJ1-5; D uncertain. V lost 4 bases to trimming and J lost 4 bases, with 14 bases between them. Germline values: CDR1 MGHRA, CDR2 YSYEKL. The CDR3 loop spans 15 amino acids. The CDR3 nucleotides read TGCGCCAGCAGCCCCCCGGGGAGGTCTAATCAGCCCCAGCATTTT. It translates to CASSPPGRSNQPQHF.

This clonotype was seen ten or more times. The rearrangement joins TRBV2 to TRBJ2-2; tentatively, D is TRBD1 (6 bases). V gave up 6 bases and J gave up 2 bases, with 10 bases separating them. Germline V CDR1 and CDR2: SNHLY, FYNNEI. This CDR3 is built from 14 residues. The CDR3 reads CASSLGHNTGELFF. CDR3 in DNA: TGTGCCAGCAGCCTGGGACACAACACCGGGGAGCTGTTTTTT.

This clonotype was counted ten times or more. The CDR3 coding sequence is TGTGCCAGCAGTTTCCGCACAGATACGCAGTATTTT. It is translated as CASSFRTDTQYF. V and J are TRBV12-3 or TRBV12-4 and TRBJ2-3; D gene uncertain. The CDR3 length is 12 residues. The V gene lost 3 bases and the J gene lost 1 base, with 2 bases spanning the gap.

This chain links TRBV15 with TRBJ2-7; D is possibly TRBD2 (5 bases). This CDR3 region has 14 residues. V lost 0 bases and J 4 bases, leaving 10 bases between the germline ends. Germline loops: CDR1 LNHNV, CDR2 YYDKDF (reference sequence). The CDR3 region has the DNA TGTGCCACCAGCAGAGAATACAGCGGTTACGAGCAGTACTTC. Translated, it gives CATSREYSGYEQYF.

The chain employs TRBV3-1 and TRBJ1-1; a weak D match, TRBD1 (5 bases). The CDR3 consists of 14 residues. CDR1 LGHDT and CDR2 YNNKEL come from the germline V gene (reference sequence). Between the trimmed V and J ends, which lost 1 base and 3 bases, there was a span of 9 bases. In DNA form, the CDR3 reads TGTGCCAGCAGCCAAGTCCGGGGGGACACTGAAGCTTTCTTT. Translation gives CASSQVRGDTEAFF. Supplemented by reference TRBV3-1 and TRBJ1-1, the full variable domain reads DTAVSQTPKYLVTQMGNDKSIKCEQNLGHDTMYWYKQDSKKFLKIMFSYNNKELIINETVPNRFSPKSPDKAHLNLHINSLELGDSAVYFCASSQVRGDTEAFFGQGTRLTVV.

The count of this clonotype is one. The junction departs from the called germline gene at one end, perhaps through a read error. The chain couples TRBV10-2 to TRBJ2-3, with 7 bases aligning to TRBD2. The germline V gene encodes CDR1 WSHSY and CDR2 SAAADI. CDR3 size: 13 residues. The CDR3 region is CPSRFGGTDTQYF. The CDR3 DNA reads TGCCCCAGCCGTTTCGGGGGGACAGATACGCAGTATTTT.

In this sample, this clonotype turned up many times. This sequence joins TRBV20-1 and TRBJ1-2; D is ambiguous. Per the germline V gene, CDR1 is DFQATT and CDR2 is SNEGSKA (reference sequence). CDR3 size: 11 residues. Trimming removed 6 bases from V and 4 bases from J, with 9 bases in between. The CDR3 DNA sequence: TGCAGTGCCCTGGACTTCTATGGCTACACCTTC. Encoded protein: CSALDFYGYTF.